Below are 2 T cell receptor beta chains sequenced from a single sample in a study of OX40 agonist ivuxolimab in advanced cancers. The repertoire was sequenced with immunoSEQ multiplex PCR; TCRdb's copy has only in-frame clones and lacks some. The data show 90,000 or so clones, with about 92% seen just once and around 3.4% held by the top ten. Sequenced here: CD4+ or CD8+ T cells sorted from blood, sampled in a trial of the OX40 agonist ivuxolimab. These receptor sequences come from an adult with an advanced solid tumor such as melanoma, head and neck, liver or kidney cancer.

The CDR3 nucleotides read TGCGCCAGCAGCCAAGAAGGGGTTGGCACTGAAGCTTTCTTT. Protein sequence: CASSQEGVGTEAFF. The rearrangement uses TRBV4-3 and TRBJ1-1; D might be TRBD1 (5 bases). Germline loops: CDR1 LGHNA, CDR2 YSLEER. The CDR3 contains 14 residues. The V and J ends lost 0 bases and 4 bases respectively, with 9 bases between them.

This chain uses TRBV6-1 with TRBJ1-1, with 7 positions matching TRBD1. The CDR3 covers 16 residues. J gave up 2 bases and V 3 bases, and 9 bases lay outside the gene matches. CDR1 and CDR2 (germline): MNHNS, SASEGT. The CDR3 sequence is CASSDNRGWRNTEAFF. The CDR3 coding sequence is TGTGCCAGCAGTGATAACAGGGGCTGGAGAAACACTGAAGCTTTCTTT.